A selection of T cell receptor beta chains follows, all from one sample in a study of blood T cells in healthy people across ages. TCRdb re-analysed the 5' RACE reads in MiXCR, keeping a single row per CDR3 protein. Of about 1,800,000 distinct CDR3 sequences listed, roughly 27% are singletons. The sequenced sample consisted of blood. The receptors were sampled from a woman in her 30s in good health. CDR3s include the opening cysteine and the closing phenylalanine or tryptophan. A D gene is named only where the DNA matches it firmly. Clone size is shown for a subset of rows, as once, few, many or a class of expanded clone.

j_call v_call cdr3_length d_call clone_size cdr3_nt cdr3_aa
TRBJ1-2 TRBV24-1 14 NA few TGTGCCACCAGTGATCCAGGTTATAACTATGGCTACACCTTC CATSDPGYNYGYTF
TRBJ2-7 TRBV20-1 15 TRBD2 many TGCAGTGCTAGAGACGGGGGGGGACCGACCTACGAGCAGTACTTC CSARDGGGPTYEQYF
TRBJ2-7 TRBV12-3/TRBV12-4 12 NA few TGTGCCAGCAGTTCCTGGAAGGGCGAGCAGTACTTC CASSSWKGEQYF
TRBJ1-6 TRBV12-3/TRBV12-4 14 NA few TGTGCCAGCAGTCCCAGCCCAGAGGGATCACCCCTCCACTTT CASSPSPEGSPLHF
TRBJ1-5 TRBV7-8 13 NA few TGTGCCAGCAGCAAGGGTTCCAATCAGCCCCAGCATTTT CASSKGSNQPQHF
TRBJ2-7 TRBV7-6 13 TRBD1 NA TGTGCCAGCAGCCGGACAGGAGAATACGAGCAGTACTTC CASSRTGEYEQYF
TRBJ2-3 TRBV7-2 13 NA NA TGTGCCGGCAGCTTACAGGTCACAGATACGCAGTATTTT CAGSLQVTDTQYF
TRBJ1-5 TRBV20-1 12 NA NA TGCAGTGCTAGAGAGGAGAATCAGCCCCAGCATTTT CSAREENQPQHF
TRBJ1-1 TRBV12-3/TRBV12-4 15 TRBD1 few TGTGCCAGCAGTTTGGGGACAGGGGTATACACTGAAGCTTTCTTT CASSLGTGVYTEAFF
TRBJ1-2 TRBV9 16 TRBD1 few TGTGCCAGCAGCGCAACGACAGGGGGAGACGGCTATGGCTACACCTTC CASSATTGGDGYGYTF
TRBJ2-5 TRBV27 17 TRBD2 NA TGTGCCGGCAGTTCCATATCCAGCGGGAGGGCCGGGGAGACCCAGTACTTC CAGSSISSGRAGETQYF
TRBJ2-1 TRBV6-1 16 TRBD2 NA TGTGCCAGCAGCGGACCGACAGCGGGGGGATACAATGAGCAGTTCTTC CASSGPTAGGYNEQFF
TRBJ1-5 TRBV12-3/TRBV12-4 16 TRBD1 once TGTGCCAGCAGTCCTGGTACGACAGGGGGAGATCAGCCCCAGCATTTT CASSPGTTGGDQPQHF
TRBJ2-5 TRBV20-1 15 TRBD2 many TGCAGTGCTTATCGGGGGGGCCGGGGGTTGGAGACCCAGTACTTC CSAYRGGRGLETQYF
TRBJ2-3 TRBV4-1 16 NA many TGCGCCAGCAGCCATCCCTTACAGGACTCCTCAGATACGCAGTATTTT CASSHPLQDSSDTQYF
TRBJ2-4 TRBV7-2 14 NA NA TGTGCCAGCAGCTTAGTAGGGCTATCAGGAGAGCAGTACTTC CASSLVGLSGEQYF
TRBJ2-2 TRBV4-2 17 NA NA TGTGCCAGCAGCCAAGATAGTAGGCAGGGGAACACCGGGGAGCTGTTTTTT CASSQDSRQGNTGELFF
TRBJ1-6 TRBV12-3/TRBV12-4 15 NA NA TGTGCCAGCAGTTTTAGAGATCTGATCGGTTCACCCCTCCACTTT CASSFRDLIGSPLHF
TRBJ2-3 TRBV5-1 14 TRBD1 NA TGCGCCAGCAGCCCCCGGGACAGCACAGATGCGCAGTATTTT CASSPRDSTDAQYF
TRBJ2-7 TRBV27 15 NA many TGTGCCAGCAGTACCTCAACCGGGGATCTCCAGGGGCAGTACTTC CASSTSTGDLQGQYF
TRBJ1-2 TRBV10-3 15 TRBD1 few TGTGCCATCAGTCCCGGACAGGGGTATCCCTATGGCTACACCTTC CAISPGQGYPYGYTF
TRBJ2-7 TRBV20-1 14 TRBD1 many TGCAGTGCGACACCGGGACAGGGCCCCTACGAGCAGTACTTC CSATPGQGPYEQYF
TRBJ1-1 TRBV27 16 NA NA TGCGCCAGCAGTCCCCACGGGGACCGCTATTACACTGAAGCTTTCTTT CASSPHGDRYYTEAFF
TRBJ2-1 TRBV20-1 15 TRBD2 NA TGCAGTGCTAGTAGCGGGGCAGCCTCCTACAATGAGCAGTTCTTC CSASSGAASYNEQFF
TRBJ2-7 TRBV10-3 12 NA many TGTGCCATCAGTAGCTTTAAGGACGAGCAGTACTTC CAISSFKDEQYF
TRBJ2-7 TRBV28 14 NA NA TGTGCCAGCAGTTTAGCAGGGGCGAAGGACGAGCAGTACTTC CASSLAGAKDEQYF